This T cell receptor beta chain is drawn from a study of CD8+CD57+ T cells in acquired aplastic anemia. Study context: The study obtained an average of 3.2 ug of DNA from sorted CD4+ and CD8+ cells. Findings and caveats of the study: A significant difference in CD8+ Simpson's diversity between patients and controls was not found. Comparison of patients with controls identified around 28 shared CD8+ CDR3 sequences.

Template material for TCR beta VDJ and CDR3 profiling consisted of genomic DNA. TCRdb reprocessed the reads with MiXCR, giving one entry per CDR3 protein. Of just over 400,000 distinct CDR3 sequences listed, approximately 70% are singletons. Germline CDR1 is SGHTA and CDR2 is FQGTGA. This CDR3 has 14 amino acids. About this clonotype: The antigen is not known. One end of the junction does not line up with germline, which may come from a read error.

The receptor comes from a human donor in good health, serving as a control. Sequences were obtained from sorted CD4+, CD8+, or CD8+CD57+ T cells (not recorded which) from PBMCs. The chain uses TRBV7-3 and TRBJ2-5; D gene ambiguous. CDR3 DNA: TGTGCCAGCAGCTTAGGGCTAGTGGCCGAGACCAAGTACTTC. It yields the protein CASSLGLVAETKYF.